One sample yielded the 22 T cell receptor beta chains listed below, sequenced in a study of blood T cell repertoires in COVID-19. Method: immunoSEQ multiplex PCR; TCRdb's copy keeps in-frame clones and lacks some. The sample records fewer than 350,000 clones, around 89% being singletons. The sequenced material came from peripheral blood. These receptors came from a man aged 35-49 years with acute or convalescent COVID-19.

The DNA for the CDR3 is TGTGCCAGCAGTGAACCCACTACAGGAAACATTCAGTACTTC. Its translation is CASSEPTTGNIQYF. V is TRBV2 and J is TRBJ2-4; tentative D call: TRBD1 (5 bases). The V gene's germline CDR1 is SNHLY and CDR2 FYNNEI. This CDR3 is 14 amino acids long. V was shortened by 2 bases and J by 6 bases, with 11 bases between the two germline ends.

This chain uses TRBV5-1 with TRBJ2-5; 7 positions agree with TRBD1. The CDR3 contains 15 residues. Trimming cost V 0 bases and J 0 bases; bases outside gene matches: 2. Germline CDR1 is SGHRS and CDR2 is YFSETQ. The CDR3 sequence: CASSLGDSYQETQYF. For the CDR3, the DNA is TGCGCCAGCAGCTTGGGGGACAGCTACCAAGAGACCCAGTACTTC.

The genes are TRBV9 and TRBJ2-2; D might be TRBD1 (5 bases). The germline CDR1 and CDR2 sequences are SGDLS and YYNGEE. Trimming stripped 0 bases from V and 4 bases from J, with 10 bases between. CDR3 length: 15 amino acids. This CDR3 reads CASSVGLTVTGELFF. CDR3 in DNA: TGTGCCAGCAGCGTAGGCCTGACAGTCACCGGGGAGCTGTTTTTT.

The chain employs TRBV2 and TRBJ1-4; D not resolved. The germline CDR1 and CDR2 sequences are SNHLY and FYNNEI. V lost 7 bases and J 5 bases, leaving 14 bases between the germline ends. The CDR3 contains 14 residues. CDR3 sequence: CASIVPGSNEKLFF. CDR3 coding DNA: TGTGCCAGCATTGTACCCGGGTCCAATGAAAAACTGTTTTTT.

The rearrangement joins TRBV7-3 to TRBJ2-1; 12 bases fit TRBD2. Germline V gene data show CDR1 as SGHTA and CDR2 as FQGTGA. The V gene end was trimmed by 1 base and the J gene end by 10 bases; junction bases not matched to a gene: 5. The length of the CDR3 is 15 residues. The CDR3 is CASSLRLAGVGEQFF. As DNA, the CDR3 is TGTGCCAGCAGCTTAAGACTAGCGGGGGTAGGGGAGCAGTTCTTC.

The chain carries TRBV27 and TRBJ2-2; possible D gene TRBD2, 6 bases. This CDR3 has 14 amino acids. V was shortened by 6 bases and J by 2 bases, with 10 bases between the two germline ends. Germline CDR1 reads MNHEY; CDR2 reads SMNVEV (reference sequence). The CDR3 reads CASRGGLNTGELFF. The CDR3, as DNA: TGTGCCAGCAGGGGGGGATTAAACACCGGGGAGCTGTTTTTT.

V is TRBV11-1 and J is TRBJ1-3, with D possibly being TRBD1 (6 bases). V was pared by 5 bases and J by 0 bases, with 11 bases between. Per germline, CDR1 SGHAT and CDR2 FQDESV (reference sequence). CDR3 length: 15 residues. CDR3 residues: CASSINRDSGNTIYF. CDR3 sequence (DNA): TGTGCCAGCAGCATTAACAGGGACTCTGGAAACACCATATATTTT. The full variable domain, completed using reference TRBV11-1 and TRBJ1-3, is EAEVAQSPRYKITEKSQAVAFWCDPISGHATLYWYRQILGQGPELLVQFQDESVVDDSQLPKDRFSAERLKGVDSTLKIQPAELGDSAMYLCASSINRDSGNTIYFGEGSWLTVV.

The chain carries TRBV11-1 and TRBJ1-6; 8 positions match TRBD1. V lost 2 bases, J lost 8 bases, and 2 bases stayed unmatched. The CDR3 totals 14 residues. Per the germline V gene, CDR1 is SGHAT and CDR2 is FQDESV (reference sequence). The CDR3 is CASSLNRGDSPLHF. CDR3 sequence (DNA): TGTGCCAGCAGCTTAAACAGGGGGGATTCACCCCTCCACTTT.

V is TRBV7-3 and J is TRBJ1-3; D ambiguous. V was trimmed by 2 bases and J by 9 bases, leaving 5 bases between them. This CDR3 spans 11 amino acids. Germline CDR1 reads SGHTA; CDR2 reads FQGTGA. Here the CDR3 DNA reads TGTGCCAGCAGCTTAGCCAGCACCATATATTTT. Its protein is CASSLASTIYF.

A few counts support this clone. The V call is TRBV20-1, the J call TRBJ1-5; 9 bases align to TRBD1. The germline CDR1 and CDR2 sequences are DFQATT and SNEGSKA (reference sequence). The CDR3 covers 11 residues. The V segment lost 0 bases and the J segment 15 bases; nucleotides outside the gene matches: 3. The CDR3 sequence: CSARDRDRVHF. The CDR3 DNA reads TGCAGTGCTAGAGATCGGGACAGGGTGCATTTT.

The chain has TRBV6-5 and TRBJ2-7; TRBD2 matches 8 bases. Germline lookup yields CDR1 MNHEY and CDR2 SVGAGI. Germline trimming cut 7 bases from V and 4 bases from J; bases unmatched to any gene: 9. The CDR3 extends over 14 amino acids. CDR3 nucleotides: TGTGCCAGCATGATGAGCGGGGGAAAATACGAGCAGTACTTC. Its translation is CASMMSGGKYEQYF.

The genes are TRBV11-2 and TRBJ2-3; D perhaps matches TRBD2 (6 bases). V gave up 0 bases and J gave up 5 bases, with 18 bases separating them. Germline CDR1 SGHAT, CDR2 FQNNGV. The CDR3 has 17 residues. In DNA, the CDR3 is TGTGCCAGCAGCTTAGATCTCGGTCTCCGGCGGGGAGATACGCAGTATTTT. Its protein product is CASSLDLGLRRGDTQYF.

CDR3 sequence (DNA): TGTGCCAGCAGCCAAGATTGGGGGCATAATTCACCCCTCCACTTT. This encodes CASSQDWGHNSPLHF. The gene calls are TRBV4-2 and TRBJ1-6, with a weak D call TRBD1 (6 bases). The CDR3 loop spans 15 amino acids. Germline CDR1 LGHNA, CDR2 YNFKEQ. The ends were cut back, 0 bases at V and 5 bases at J, with 8 bases in the middle.

The chain uses TRBV6-5 and TRBJ1-1; D unclear. With 2 bases removed from V and 3 bases from J, the gap between germline ends came to 13 bases. The CDR3 runs to 15 residues. CDR1 and CDR2 from the germline V gene are MNHEY and SVGAGI. The CDR3 region is CASSYPAGGYTEAFF. In DNA form, the CDR3 reads TGTGCCAGCAGTTACCCGGCAGGAGGGTACACTGAAGCTTTCTTT.

Worth noting for this clone: The sample has other DNA sequences that encode this CDR3 too. The chain carries TRBV6-4 and TRBJ2-7; the D gene is possibly TRBD1 (5 bases). CDR1 MRHNA and CDR2 SNTAGT come from the germline V gene. This CDR3 region has 14 residues. V was clipped by 5 bases and J by 0 bases, with 11 bases between them. DNA of the CDR3: TGTGCCAGCAGTCCCGACAGATCCTCCTACGAGCAGTACTTC. This sequence encodes CASSPDRSSYEQYF.

The CDR3 coding sequence is TGCGCCAGCAGCTTGGAATTTTTAACGGTTGGCACTGAAGCTTTCTTT. Its protein product is CASSLEFLTVGTEAFF. This sequence joins TRBV5-1 and TRBJ1-1; D ambiguous. The CDR3 runs to 16 residues. Trimming pared 0 bases from V and 4 bases from J, leaving 16 bases between. CDR1 SGHRS and CDR2 YFSETQ come from the germline V gene.

The rearrangement links TRBV5-4 to TRBJ1-1, with 9 bases lining up with TRBD1. Germline trimming cut 2 bases from V and 3 bases from J; bases unmatched to any gene: 5. The germline CDR1 and CDR2 sequences are SGHNT and YYREEE (reference sequence). The CDR3 is 15 residues long. The CDR3 DNA reads TGTGCCAGCAGCTTAACAGGGGGCTTATACACTGAAGCTTTCTTT. The encoded protein is CASSLTGGLYTEAFF.

This rearrangement joins TRBV7-6 to TRBJ1-1; D possibly corresponds to TRBD1 (6 bases). CDR3 length equals 14 residues. Germline CDR1 and CDR2: SGHVS and FNYEAQ. Trimming left V 8 bases short and J 5 bases short, with 18 bases between. CDR3 sequence reads: CASSQGRGGTEAFF. Written as DNA, the CDR3 is TGTGCCAGCTCCCAGGGGAGGGGAGGAACTGAAGCTTTCTTT.

This chain connects TRBV11-3 to TRBJ2-1; a possible D gene is TRBD2 (6 bases). The CDR3 length is 15 residues. Trimming took 1 base from V and 4 from J, leaving 11 bases between them. Germline assignment: CDR1 SGHNT and CDR2 YENEEA. CDR3 amino acids: CASSLGRGPYNEQFF. The CDR3 DNA reads as TGTGCCAGCAGCTTAGGGCGGGGCCCTTACAATGAGCAGTTCTTC.

The CDR3 spells CASSFAGGVYEQYF. The CDR3, as DNA: TGTGCCAGCAGCTTCGCGGGGGGGGTCTACGAGCAGTACTTC. The genes are TRBV11-2 and TRBJ2-7; 9 positions agree with TRBD2. The CDR3 length is 14 residues. V lost 3 bases, J lost 3 bases, and 3 bases stayed unmatched. Germline V lookup: CDR1 SGHAT, CDR2 FQNNGV.

The chain is built from TRBV11-3 and TRBJ1-1; D not resolved. CDR3 length: 13 residues. Per germline, CDR1 SGHNT and CDR2 YENEEA. Trimming took 0 bases from V and 10 from J, leaving 12 bases between them. The CDR3 bases are TGTGCCAGCAGCTTAGATGGAGAAGGGAGAGCTTTCTTT. Translated: CASSLDGEGRAFF.

The chain joins TRBV2 to TRBJ2-2; 9 nucleotides match TRBD2. Germline values: CDR1 SNHLY, CDR2 FYNNEI. The CDR3 sequence is 15 residues long. The V gene end was trimmed by 6 bases and the J gene end by 1 base; junction bases not matched to a gene: 3. For the CDR3, the DNA is TGTGCCAGCAGAAGCGGGGGGAAGAACACCGGGGAGCTGTTTTTT. This sequence encodes CASRSGGKNTGELFF.